Here is one T cell receptor beta chain with its context. V was cut by 5 bases and J by 3 bases, with 16 bases left in between. This CDR3 is 15 amino acids long. Looked up from germline, CDR1 is SEHNR and CDR2 is FQNEAQ (reference sequence). The entry originates in a study of pediatric ulcerative colitis. Across the whole study: Disease was pancolitis in about 7 and left-sided in two, histology-confirmed.

Clones were read by immunoSEQ multiplex PCR, and TCRdb kept only the in-frame ones, dropping some. The table shows tens of thousands of clones, with 77% occurring only once. This TCR was sampled from a boy younger than 18 with moderate ulcerative colitis. The chain is built from TRBV7-9 and TRBJ1-2, with D maybe TRBD1 (5 bases). The sequenced sample was blood. The CDR3 sequence: CASSPGMPGYYGYTF. The CDR3 DNA is TGTGCCAGCAGCCCCGGGATGCCAGGGTACTATGGCTACACCTTC. Using reference TRBV7-9 and TRBJ1-2 for the parts outside the CDR3, the full variable domain is DTGVSQNPRHKITKRGQNVTFRCDPISEHNRLYWYRQTLGQGPEFLTYFQNEAQLEKSRLLSDRFSAERPKGSFSTLEIQRTEQGDSAMYLCASSPGMPGYYGYTFGSGTRLTVV.